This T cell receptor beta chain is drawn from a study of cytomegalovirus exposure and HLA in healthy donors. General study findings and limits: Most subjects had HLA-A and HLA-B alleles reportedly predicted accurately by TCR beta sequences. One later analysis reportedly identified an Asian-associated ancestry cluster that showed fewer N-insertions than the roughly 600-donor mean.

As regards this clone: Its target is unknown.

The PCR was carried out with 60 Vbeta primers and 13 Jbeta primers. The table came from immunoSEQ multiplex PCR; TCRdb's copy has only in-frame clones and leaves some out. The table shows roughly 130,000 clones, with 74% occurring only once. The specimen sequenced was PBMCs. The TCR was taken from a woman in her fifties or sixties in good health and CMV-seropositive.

CDR3 nucleotides: TGTGCCATCTGGGGGGGACCAGGCGAGCAGTACTTC. This codes for CAIWGGPGEQYF. V and J are TRBV10-3 and TRBJ2-7, with 7 bases matching TRBD2. In germline, CDR1 is ENHRY, CDR2 SYGVKD. Losses at the gene ends were 8 bases for V and 6 bases for J; bases not matched to a gene: 7. CDR3 length: 12 residues.